This is a list of T cell receptor beta chains from one sample in a study of blood T cells in healthy people across ages. Each CDR3 protein gets one entry after TCRdb re-called the 5' RACE reads with MiXCR. The data show about 1.5 million distinct CDR3 sequences, about 45% seen once. Material for sequencing was blood. These receptors originate from a woman aged 18-35 years in good health. The CDR3 runs from the conserved cysteine through the conserved F or W. A D gene is named only where the DNA matches it firmly. Where a row states a size, it is once, few, many or the class of an expanded clone; other rows omit it.

abundance: few
len: 17
j_gene: TRBJ2-3
d_gene: TRBD1
v_gene: TRBV20-1
CDR3nt: TGCAGTGCTAAGGGGACAGGGATTCGCGGTAGCACAGATACGCAGTATTTT
CDR3aa: CSAKGTGIRGSTDTQYF

abundance: few
len: 18
j_gene: TRBJ2-3
d_gene: -
v_gene: TRBV7-9
CDR3nt: TGTGCCAGCACCAATAGGCCCCGTGGGGGCGCCCGTACAGATACGCAGTATTTT
CDR3aa: CASTNRPRGGARTDTQYF

abundance: -
len: 14
j_gene: TRBJ1-2
d_gene: -
v_gene: TRBV9
CDR3nt: TGTGCCAGCAGCGTAGGAGTTGGGTCCTATGGCTACACCTTC
CDR3aa: CASSVGVGSYGYTF

abundance: few
len: 13
j_gene: TRBJ2-1
d_gene: -
v_gene: TRBV12-3/TRBV12-4
CDR3nt: TGTGCCAGCAGGCGAATTGGACACAATGAGCAGTTCTTC
CDR3aa: CASRRIGHNEQFF

abundance: -
len: 13
j_gene: TRBJ2-3
d_gene: -
v_gene: TRBV4-3
CDR3nt: TGCGCCAGCAGCCAAAGCCTTGGAGATACGCAGTATTTT
CDR3aa: CASSQSLGDTQYF

abundance: -
len: 16
j_gene: TRBJ2-3
d_gene: TRBD2
v_gene: TRBV9
CDR3nt: TGTGCCAGCAGCGACGCACCCGGGAGGGCCCCAGATACGCAGTATTTT
CDR3aa: CASSDAPGRAPDTQYF

abundance: few
len: 18
j_gene: TRBJ2-3
d_gene: TRBD2
v_gene: TRBV7-2
CDR3nt: TGTGCCAGCAGCCCTATCAAGTGGGGACTAGCGGGCACAGATACGCAGTATTTT
CDR3aa: CASSPIKWGLAGTDTQYF

abundance: -
len: 16
j_gene: TRBJ1-1
d_gene: -
v_gene: TRBV18
CDR3nt: TGTGCCAGCTCACCACCAGGGTCCTCGGCTAACACTGAAGCTTTCTTT
CDR3aa: CASSPPGSSANTEAFF

abundance: -
len: 17
j_gene: TRBJ1-5
d_gene: TRBD1
v_gene: TRBV2
CDR3nt: TGTGCCGCTTCTGAGGGACAGGTCCGCAGGGACAATCAGCCCCAGCATTTT
CDR3aa: CAASEGQVRRDNQPQHF

abundance: few
len: 16
j_gene: TRBJ2-1
d_gene: -
v_gene: TRBV13
CDR3nt: TGTGCCAGCAGCTTAGGGACATTCTACGCCTACAATGAGCAGTTCTTC
CDR3aa: CASSLGTFYAYNEQFF

abundance: once
len: 14
j_gene: TRBJ2-5
d_gene: -
v_gene: TRBV6-2/TRBV6-3
CDR3nt: TGTGCCAGCAGTGACTCTTCCCGACGGGAGACCCAGTACTTC
CDR3aa: CASSDSSRRETQYF

abundance: -
len: 15
j_gene: TRBJ2-5
d_gene: -
v_gene: TRBV5-1
CDR3nt: TGCGCCAGCAGCATTAAGGGGGGCTTAGAAGAGACCCAGTACTTC
CDR3aa: CASSIKGGLEETQYF

abundance: few
len: 20
j_gene: TRBJ2-1
d_gene: TRBD2
v_gene: TRBV11-2
CDR3nt: TGTGCCAGCAGCTTAGATCTAGTATTAGCGGGGGGGCATTCCTACAATGAGCAGTTCTTC
CDR3aa: CASSLDLVLAGGHSYNEQFF

abundance: few
len: 15
j_gene: TRBJ2-1
d_gene: -
v_gene: TRBV25-1
CDR3nt: TGTGCCAGCAGTGAATTGAGGGGTACCTACAATGAGCAGTTCTTC
CDR3aa: CASSELRGTYNEQFF

abundance: -
len: 17
j_gene: TRBJ1-3
d_gene: TRBD1
v_gene: TRBV9
CDR3nt: TGTGCCGGCAGCGACCGGGACAGGGATCAAGCAGGAAACACCATATATTTT
CDR3aa: CAGSDRDRDQAGNTIYF

abundance: -
len: 14
j_gene: TRBJ2-7
d_gene: -
v_gene: TRBV20-1
CDR3nt: TGCAGTGCTAGAGATTCCGGATTCACCTACGAGCAGTACTTC
CDR3aa: CSARDSGFTYEQYF

abundance: few
len: 14
j_gene: TRBJ1-2
d_gene: -
v_gene: TRBV11-2
CDR3nt: TGTGCCAGCAGCGGACGGCTAACTAACTATGGCTACACCTTC
CDR3aa: CASSGRLTNYGYTF